This T cell receptor (beta chain) was identified in a study of T cells in Graves' hyperthyroidism and ophthalmopathy (dated by TCRdb to between 2017 and 2020). The study in broad terms: Peripheral blood was sampled at the time of initial diagnosis, prior to any treatment. To identify distinguishing TCR V-J signatures, a discovery cohort of roughly 100 patients was used, comprising 43 with Graves' ophthalmopathy and around 60 with stable Graves' hyperthyroidism. An independent validation cohort of around 20 hyperthyroidism patients and more than 15 patients who later progressed to ophthalmopathy tested prospective prediction of ophthalmopathy. The 100 or so discovery patients were randomly split 7:3 into training and test sets. In roughly six Graves' hyperthyroidism patients, the study also compared T-cell repertoires from thyroid tissue with T-cell repertoires from blood. Following sampling, methimazole starting at 30 mg daily was given to hyperthyroidism patients, and high-dose intravenous methylprednisolone was given to ophthalmopathy patients. TCR Vbeta CDR3 sequencing of 130 to 150 peripheral blood samples (approximately 44 ophthalmopathy, 75 hyperthyroidism and roughly 17 progressor patients) is reported in the paper. Overall study results and their limits: Most expanded thyroid clonotypes (frequency above 0.001) were also found in blood, which suggests that blood repertoires may mirror thyroid immune responses. No statistical method was used to set the sample size in advance, and investigators knew the group allocation. In validation, the model predicted progression to ophthalmopathy a median of roughly six months before onset, with over 55% sensitivity and 72.22% specificity. A 13 V-J signature model separated ophthalmopathy from stable hyperthyroidism, with 87.88% sensitivity and 81.08% specificity in cross-validation and 80%/75% in testing.

Stable Graves' hyperthyroidism was defined as the absence of progression to ophthalmopathy over 18 months of follow-up. Hyperthyroidism patients were aged 18 to 65 years and newly diagnosed, with disease duration of less than 2 months. Patients with uncontrolled infections, other autoimmune diseases, pregnancy or lactation were excluded. Diagnoses relied on clinical symptoms, serum thyroxine and TRAb, thyroid ultrasound and orbital computed tomography. PBMCs were isolated from about 9.1 ml of fresh peripheral blood by Ficoll-Paque density gradient centrifugation. Total RNA was extracted using Trizol reagent, and RNA quality was assessed on an Agilent 2100 Bioanalyzer. The germline V gene (reference sequence) sets CDR1 to LNHDA and CDR2 to SQIVND. Cut back by 8 bases and 5 bases, the V and J ends lie 22 bases apart. The CDR3 runs 16 residues from the cysteine to the phenylalanine. Only the CDR3 DNA is retained, 48 bases long and in frame from the first base.

The TCR beta CDR3 regions were amplified from the RNA transcripts. The TCR CDR3 was subjected to a first round of RT-PCR using the HTBI primer set and the Qiagen OneStep RT-PCR kit. A second multiplex PCR round built the libraries, followed by size selection and purification. The libraries were sequenced on an Illumina HiSeq2000 using paired-end 100 bp reads. Under the source paper's analysis protocol: SOAPnuke was used to process the raw data, with reads discarded if the reads contained adapters or uncalled bases, had a mean Phred below 15, or lacked an exact constant-primer or identifier match. High-quality paired reads were merged using COPE v1.2.5, and each unique nucleotide sequence was defined as a clonotype. Clonotypes were aligned to IMGT TRBV, TRBD and TRBJ reference segments using MiTCR v1.1. The analysis included only V-J combinations with a frequency above 0.0001, which together covered more than 99% of the repertoires. A TCS score was defined as the ratio between F50 (clonal expansion) and ExV (chaos), using BLOSUM62-based TCRdist between CDR3 peptides within each V-J. Welch's t-statistics and random forest reduced roughly 500 V-J features to 13, which were used in a naive Bayes classifier (R e1071). The Morisita-Horn index was used to measure how similar the thyroid and blood repertoires were. The public reads were run again by TCRdb, first through fastp at Q25 and then through MiXCR, and only productive beta chains were kept. CDR3 protein sequences are deduplicated, and each keeps its most common genes and DNA. For this entry, the V and J calls and clone size follow TCRdb and not the study's own pipeline. This sample gives 750,000 to 900,000 distinct CDR3 sequences in total; about two fifths of them show up just once. More than 7% of the sample belongs to the ten largest clones.

This clonotype occurred a few times. Its antigen specificity is not known. No much larger clone exists at a distance of one base, and base qualities are not known. Sample: blood. Recombination linked TRBV19 to TRBJ1-5; TRBD1 is possibly the D segment (5 matching bases). The source is a man between 18 and 35 years old with Graves' hyperthyroidism. The sequenced DNA is TGTGCCAGTCTCGCCCGAGGAAGGTTGGGGGATCAGCCCCAGCATTTT. This gives the protein CASLARGRLGDQPQHF. The CDR3 plus the reference TRBV19 and TRBJ1-5 genes for the other parts give the full variable domain: DGGITQSPKYLFRKEGQNVTLSCEQNLNHDAMYWYRQDPGQGLRLIYYSQIVNDFQKGDIAEGYSVSREKKESFPLTVTSAQKNPTAFYLCASLARGRLGDQPQHFGDGTRLSIL.